This TCR beta chain was identified during a study of neoadjuvant anti-PD-1 for oral cavity cancer. Study as a whole: Most patients had three to four biweekly doses of 3 mg/kg nivolumab before resection. Around day 43, patients without progression received a fourth nivolumab dose before surgery.

Sequencing was performed with immunoSEQ multiplex PCR; in TCRdb, only in-frame clones are kept and a portion is missing. Among approximately 35,000 clones listed, approximately 87% were seen once. Stage II-IVA oral cavity squamous cell carcinoma was new and untreated by systemic or radiation therapy. The V gene end was trimmed by 1 base and the J gene end by 1 base; junction bases not matched to a gene: 1. CDR3 length: 14 residues. Per the germline V gene, CDR1 is SGHRS and CDR2 is YFSETQ. This clone was seen only once. Specimen: PBMCs, collected before nivolumab (anti-PD-1) treatment. The genes are TRBV5-1 and TRBJ1-1; 7 nucleotides line up with TRBD1. This TCR derives from a person between 40 and 85 years old with oral cavity squamous cell carcinoma. CDR3: CASSLQGGNTEAFF. In DNA form, the CDR3 reads TGCGCCAGCAGCTTGCAGGGGGGGAACACTGAAGCTTTCTTT.